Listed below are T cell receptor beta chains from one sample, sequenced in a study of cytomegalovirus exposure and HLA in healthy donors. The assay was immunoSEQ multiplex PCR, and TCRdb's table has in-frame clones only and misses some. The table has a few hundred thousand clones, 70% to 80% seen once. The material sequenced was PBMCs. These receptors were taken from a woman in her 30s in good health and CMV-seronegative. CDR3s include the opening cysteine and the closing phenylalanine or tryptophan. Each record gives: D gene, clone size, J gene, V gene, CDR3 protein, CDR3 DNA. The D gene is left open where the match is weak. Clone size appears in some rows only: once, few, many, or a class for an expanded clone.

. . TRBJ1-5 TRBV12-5 CASGSGGRKPQHF TGTGCTAGTGGTTCGGGGGGCAGGAAGCCCCAGCATTTT
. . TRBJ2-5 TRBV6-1 CASRRVGGGQETQYF TGTGCCAGCAGGAGGGTAGGAGGAGGCCAAGAGACCCAGTACTTC
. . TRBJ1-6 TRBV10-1 CASSEKGDSLHF TGCGCCAGCAGTGAAAAAGGGGATTCCCTCCACTTT
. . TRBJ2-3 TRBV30 CAWYRGDVDTQYF TGTGCCTGGTATCGCGGGGACGTCGATACGCAGTATTTT
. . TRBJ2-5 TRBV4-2 CASSQEGQAQETQYF TGTGCCAGCAGCCAAGAGGGACAAGCACAAGAGACCCAGTACTTC
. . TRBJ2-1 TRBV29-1 CSVEPRLRLALNEQFF TGCAGCGTTGAACCCCGACTGAGGCTAGCGTTAAATGAGCAGTTCTTC
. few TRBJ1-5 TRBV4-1 CASRPVSSNKPQHF TGCGCCAGCAGACCGGTCTCTAGCAATAAGCCCCAGCATTTT
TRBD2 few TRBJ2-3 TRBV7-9 CASSTGTSGRSDTQYF TGTGCCAGCAGCACTGGGACTAGCGGGAGGTCAGATACGCAGTATTTT
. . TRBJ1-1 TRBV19 CASSATVNTEAFF TGTGCCAGTAGTGCGACAGTTAACACTGAAGCTTTCTTT
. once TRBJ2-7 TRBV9 CASSTSPYEQYF TGTGCCAGCAGCACCAGTCCCTACGAGCAGTACTTC
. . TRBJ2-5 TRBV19 CASSPGSGQYF TGTGCCAGTAGTCCCGGGTCAGGGCAGTACTTC
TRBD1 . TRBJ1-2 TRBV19 CATTNRDRDYGYTF TGTGCCACCACGAACCGGGACAGGGACTATGGCTACACCTTC
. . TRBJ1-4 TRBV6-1 CASSGGEGSGEKLFF TGTGCCAGCAGTGGGGGGGAGGGGAGCGGAGAAAAACTGTTTTTT
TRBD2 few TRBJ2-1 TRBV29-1 CSVGGGVRGEQFF TGCAGCGTTGGGGGGGGAGTTCGAGGTGAGCAGTTCTTC
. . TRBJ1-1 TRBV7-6 CASSLMGATNTEAFF TGTGCCAGCAGCTTAATGGGGGCCACGAACACTGAAGCTTTCTTT
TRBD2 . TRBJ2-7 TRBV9 CASSVELAGIYEQYF TGTGCCAGCAGCGTAGAGCTAGCGGGGATATACGAGCAGTACTTC
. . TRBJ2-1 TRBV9 CASSGETHNEQFF TGTGCCAGCAGCGGGGAGACGCACAATGAGCAGTTCTTC
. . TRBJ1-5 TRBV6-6 CASSYSGGPSQPQHF TGTGCCAGCAGTTACTCGGGAGGGCCGAGCCAGCCCCAGCATTTT
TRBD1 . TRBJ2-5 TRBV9 CASSVRDRGKETQYF TGTGCCAGCAGCGTTAGGGACAGGGGAAAAGAGACCCAGTACTTC
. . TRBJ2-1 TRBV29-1 CSVPRSREQFF TGCAGCGTCCCTCGTTCGCGGGAGCAGTTCTTC
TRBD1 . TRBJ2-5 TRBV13 CASRDREEETRYF TGTGCCAGCCGGGACAGGGAAGAAGAGACCCGGTACTTC
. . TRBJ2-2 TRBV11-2 CASSLTTNTRELFF TGTGCCAGCAGCCTCACAACGAACACCCGGGAGCTGTTTTTT
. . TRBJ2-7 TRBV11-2 CASSLGGGDYEQYF TGTGCCAGCAGCTTAGGGGGGGGCGACTACGAGCAGTACTTC
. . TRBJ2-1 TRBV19 CASSIDYVEQFF TGTGCCAGTAGTATCGACTACGTTGAGCAGTTCTTC
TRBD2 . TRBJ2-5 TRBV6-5 CASSWGLALQETQYF TGTGCCAGCAGTTGGGGACTAGCTCTACAAGAGACCCAGTACTTC
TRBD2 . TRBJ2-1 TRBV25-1 CASSRIGTSGYNEQFF TGTGCCAGCAGTCGGATTGGGACTAGCGGCTACAATGAGCAGTTCTTC
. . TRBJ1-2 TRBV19 CASSQGLVDYGYTF TGTGCCAGTAGTCAGGGTCTGGTGGACTATGGCTACACCTTC
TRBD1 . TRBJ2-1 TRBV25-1 CASSDPRQGEGIEQFF TGTGCCAGCAGTGACCCACGACAGGGGGAAGGGATTGAGCAGTTCTTC
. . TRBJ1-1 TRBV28 CASSFPPNTEAFF TGTGCCAGCAGTTTCCCCCCAAACACTGAAGCTTTCTTT
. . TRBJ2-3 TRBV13 CASSSARGSTDTQYF TGTGCCAGCAGCTCGGCCCGGGGGAGCACAGATACGCAGTATTTT
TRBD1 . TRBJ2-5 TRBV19 CASSNQEGQGGVGETQYF TGTGCCAGTAGTAACCAAGAGGGACAGGGGGGCGTGGGAGAGACCCAGTACTTC
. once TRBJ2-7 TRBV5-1 CASSLAGVDEQYF TGCGCCAGCAGCTTGGCGGGAGTCGACGAGCAGTACTTC
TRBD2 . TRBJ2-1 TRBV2 CASSESGGTYNEQFF TGTGCCAGCAGTGAATCGGGGGGAACATACAATGAGCAGTTCTTC
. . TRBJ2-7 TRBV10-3 CAISEYAGATYEQYF TGTGCCATCAGTGAGTACGCGGGGGCAACCTACGAGCAGTACTTC
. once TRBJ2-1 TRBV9 CASSVGEGVTNEQFF TGTGCCAGCAGCGTAGGCGAGGGAGTCACCAATGAGCAGTTCTTC
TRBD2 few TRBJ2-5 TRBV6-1 CASSNVASGHAQYF TGTGCCAGCAGTAACGTGGCTAGCGGTCACGCCCAGTACTTC
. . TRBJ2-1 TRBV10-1 CASSVRGAGSYNEQFF TGCGCCAGCAGTGTTCGGGGTGCAGGCTCCTACAATGAGCAGTTCTTC
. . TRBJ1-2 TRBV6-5 CASSYSFSLSHGYTF TGTGCCAGCAGTTACTCGTTTAGTCTATCCCATGGCTACACCTTC
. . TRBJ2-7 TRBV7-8 CASSATTTSSYEQYF TGTGCCAGCAGCGCGACTACCACCAGCTCCTACGAGCAGTACTTC
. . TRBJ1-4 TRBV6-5 CASSYSAGANEKLFF TGTGCCAGCAGTTACTCGGCAGGCGCTAATGAAAAACTGTTTTTT
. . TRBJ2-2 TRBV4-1 CASSQAPRGRTGELFF TGCGCCAGCAGCCAAGCCCCCAGGGGTAGAACCGGGGAGCTGTTTTTT
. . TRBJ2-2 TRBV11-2 CASSSFRGTLTRNTGELFF TGTGCCAGCAGCTCCTTCCGCGGGACTCTGACCCGTAACACCGGGGAGCTGTTTTTT
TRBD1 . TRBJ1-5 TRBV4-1 CASSQNRGSNQPQHF TGCGCCAGCAGCCAAAACAGGGGTAGCAATCAGCCCCAGCATTTT
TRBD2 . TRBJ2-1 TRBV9 CASSHGREGNNEQFF TGTGCCAGCAGCCATGGGCGGGAGGGAAACAATGAGCAGTTCTTC
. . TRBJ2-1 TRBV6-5 CASSSILYNEQFF TGTGCCAGCAGTTCGATCCTATACAATGAGCAGTTCTTC
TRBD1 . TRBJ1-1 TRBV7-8 CASSWGTVNTEAFF TGTGCCAGCAGCTGGGGGACAGTGAACACTGAAGCTTTCTTT
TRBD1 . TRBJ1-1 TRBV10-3 CAISGDRSGNTEAFF TGTGCCATCAGTGGGGACAGGAGTGGGAACACTGAAGCTTTCTTT
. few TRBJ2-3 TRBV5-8 CASSGRGSTDTQYF TGTGCCAGCAGCGGAAGGGGGAGCACAGATACGCAGTATTTT
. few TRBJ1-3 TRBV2 CASRDQGKGQNTIYF TGTGCCAGCAGGGACCAGGGAAAGGGGCAAAACACCATATATTTT
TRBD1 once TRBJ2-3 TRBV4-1 CASSQEAPTGGPTADTQYF TGCGCCAGCAGCCAAGAAGCTCCAACAGGGGGCCCCACAGCAGATACGCAGTATTTT
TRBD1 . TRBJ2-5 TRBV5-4 CASNPITPTGAVSETQYF TGTGCCAGCAACCCGATTACCCCGACAGGGGCCGTAAGTGAGACCCAGTACTTC
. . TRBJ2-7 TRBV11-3 CASSAAPSVYEQYF TGTGCCAGCAGCGCAGCCCCCAGCGTCTACGAGCAGTACTTC
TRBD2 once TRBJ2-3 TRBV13 CASSLAGSGGRDPTDTQYF TGTGCCAGCAGCTTAGCCGGTAGCGGGGGGCGGGACCCCACAGATACGCAGTATTTT
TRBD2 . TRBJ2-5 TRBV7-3 CASSFVAGETQYF TGTGCCAGCAGCTTTGTAGCGGGAGAGACCCAGTACTTC
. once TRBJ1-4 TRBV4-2 CASSQDVRGIATNEKLFF TGTGCCAGCAGCCAAGATGTCAGGGGCATTGCAACTAATGAAAAACTGTTTTTT
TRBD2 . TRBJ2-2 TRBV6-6 CASIYGGGRYTGELFF TGTGCCAGCATCTATGGGGGCGGGAGGTACACCGGGGAGCTGTTTTTT
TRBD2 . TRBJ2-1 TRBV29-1 CSVVPPSGSSYNEQFF TGCAGCGTTGTCCCCCCCAGCGGGAGCTCCTACAATGAGCAGTTCTTC
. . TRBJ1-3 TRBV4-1 CASSQERWGNTIYF TGCGCCAGCAGCCAAGAACGGTGGGGAAACACCATATATTTT
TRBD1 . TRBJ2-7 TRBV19 CASSSQTGWEQYF TGTGCCAGTAGTTCTCAGACAGGGTGGGAGCAGTACTTC